The clone carrying this T cell receptor (beta chain) was seen a few times. Antigen unknown. This entry belongs to a study of CD8 T cells in ankylosing spondylitis. Study-wide results and caveats: CD8+ disease-linked clones were present at relatively low frequencies in blood.

Library preparation for TCR beta used quantitative 5'-RACE with molecular barcodes. TCRdb re-called the 5' RACE reads through MiXCR, storing one row per CDR3 protein. The table has around 140,000 distinct CDR3 sequences, more than 9.5% seen once. This TCR came from a female donor with ankylosing spondylitis or in good health (not recorded which). Sequenced input: blood, either unsorted or a sorted T cell fraction (not recorded which).

The CDR3 DNA reads TGCAGTGCTAGAGACAATCGGGGGCGCACTGAAGCTTTCTTT. Translated, it gives CSARDNRGRTEAFF. The rearrangement links TRBV20-1 to TRBJ1-1, with D possibly matching TRBD1 (6 bases). The CDR3 is 14 residues long. Trimming shortened V by 0 bases and J by 4 bases, and 12 bases separated the two germline ends. Germline V lookup: CDR1 DFQATT, CDR2 SNEGSKA (reference sequence).